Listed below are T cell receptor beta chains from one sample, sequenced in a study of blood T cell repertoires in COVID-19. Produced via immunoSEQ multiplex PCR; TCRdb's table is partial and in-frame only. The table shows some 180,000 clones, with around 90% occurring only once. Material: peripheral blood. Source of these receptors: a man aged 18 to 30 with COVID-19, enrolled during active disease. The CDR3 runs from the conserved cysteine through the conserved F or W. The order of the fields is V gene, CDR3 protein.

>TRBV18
CASSPRAFDISAFF
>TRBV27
CASSSWTGNTYGYTF
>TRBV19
CASSFSGTGNSYEQYF
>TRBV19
CASSEAGGYYGYTF
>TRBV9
CASSATGELFF
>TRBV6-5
CASSYSGTGNTEAFF
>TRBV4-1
CASSQRPGREGDIQYF
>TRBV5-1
CASGTGGMITEAFF
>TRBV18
CASSRGPQDGFRTSGNTGELFF
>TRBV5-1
CASRSGATYEQYF
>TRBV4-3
CASSQVVIGLSGNTIYF
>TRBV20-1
CSASDSHGYTF
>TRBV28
CASLDGDQPQHF
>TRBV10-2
CASSESGDSNYGYTF
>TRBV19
CASSAAVQGYEQYF
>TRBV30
CAWSYYGDTQYF
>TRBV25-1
CASRGQGNTYGYTF
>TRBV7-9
CASSLGAGTEAFF
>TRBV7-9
CASSLSPEAFF
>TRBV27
CASSTGGGQPQHF
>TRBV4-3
CASSQDRRGAYLETQYF
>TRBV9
CASSPRGQGVAYEQYF